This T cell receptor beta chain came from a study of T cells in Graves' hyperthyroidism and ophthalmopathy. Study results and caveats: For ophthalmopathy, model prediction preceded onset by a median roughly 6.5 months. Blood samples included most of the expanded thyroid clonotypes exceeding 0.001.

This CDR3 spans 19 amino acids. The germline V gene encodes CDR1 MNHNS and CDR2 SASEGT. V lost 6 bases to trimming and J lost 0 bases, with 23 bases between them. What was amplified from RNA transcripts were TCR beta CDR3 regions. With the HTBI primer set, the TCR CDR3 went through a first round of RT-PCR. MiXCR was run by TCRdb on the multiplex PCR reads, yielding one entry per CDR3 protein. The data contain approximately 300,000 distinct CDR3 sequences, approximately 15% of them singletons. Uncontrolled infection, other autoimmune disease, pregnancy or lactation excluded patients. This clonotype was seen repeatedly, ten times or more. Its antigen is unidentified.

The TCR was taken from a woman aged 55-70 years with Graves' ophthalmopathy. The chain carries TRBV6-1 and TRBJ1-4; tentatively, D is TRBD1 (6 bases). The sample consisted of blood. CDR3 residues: CASRKSRDTRLATNEKLFF. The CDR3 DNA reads TGTGCCAGCAGAAAATCCCGGGACACCAGACTTGCAACTAATGAAAAACTGTTTTTT.